The rows below give T cell receptor beta chains drawn from one sample of a study of regulatory T cells in long-lasting Graves disease. Each CDR3 protein gets one entry after TCRdb re-called the multiplex PCR reads with MiXCR. This table has 650,000 to 850,000 distinct CDR3 sequences, around 30% appearing once. Sequencing was performed on peripheral blood mononuclear cells (PBMCs), taken when the disease was refractory, from a patient treated with antithyroid drugs. The receptors derive from a female donor with Graves disease. Each CDR3 is given with its conserved first and last residue. The order of the fields is V gene, D gene, clone size, J gene, CDR3 DNA, CDR3 protein. The D gene is left open where the match is weak. The size of a clone is reported for some rows only, either as once, few or many, or as a class for expanded clones.

TRBV20-1	TRBD1	few	TRBJ2-5	TGCAGTGGACAGGGACAAGAGACCCAGTACTTC	CSGQGQETQYF
TRBV6-1	TRBD1	-	TRBJ1-1	TGTGCCAGCACCCGACAGGGAAACACTGAAGCTTTCTTT	CASTRQGNTEAFF
TRBV9	-	many	TRBJ1-2	TGTGCCAGCAGCGTAGCTGGGGGGGGCTACACCTTC	CASSVAGGGYTF
TRBV3-1	-	-	TRBJ1-5	TGTGCCAGCAGCCTCATCGGACCCAAGTTCTTAAGATATATGGGCAATCAGCCCCAGCATTTT	CASSLIGPKFLRYMGNQPQHF
TRBV29-1	-	few	TRBJ2-5	TGCAGCGTTACCAACCCGACAGCGGTAGAGACCCAGTACTTC	CSVTNPTAVETQYF
TRBV30	TRBD1	-	TRBJ1-1	TGTGCCTGGAGTTTCGCAGGGGGCACTGAAGCTTTCTTT	CAWSFAGGTEAFF
TRBV6-1	TRBD2	-	TRBJ2-5	TGTGCCAGCAGTGGCGGGAGGGCCGGAGAGACCCAGTACTTC	CASSGGRAGETQYF
TRBV9	TRBD1	few	TRBJ1-6	TGTGCCAGCAGCGCCCCCGGGACAGGGAATTCACCCCTCCACTTT	CASSAPGTGNSPLHF
TRBV5-1	-	few	TRBJ1-2	TGCGCCAGCAGCTTTTTAACACAGGGAGGAGGTAATGGCTACACCTTC	CASSFLTQGGGNGYTF
TRBV11-2	TRBD1	many	TRBJ1-6	TGTGCCAGCAGCTTCCCCCAGGGGGATCGGGATTCACCCCTCCACTTT	CASSFPQGDRDSPLHF
TRBV7-2	TRBD2	-	TRBJ2-5	TGTGCCAGCAGCTTATACCCTAGCGGGAGAGAGGGAAGGCGAGAGACCCAGTACTTC	CASSLYPSGREGRRETQYF
TRBV6-5	-	few	TRBJ1-3	TGTGCCAGCAGTTTTCTCCCCCTTCCCCGCAGAGTCTCTGGAAACACCATATATTTT	CASSFLPLPRRVSGNTIYF
TRBV7-9	-	-	TRBJ1-5	TGTGCCAGCAGCTTAGTCAGGGACGGGGAGCAGCCCCAGCATTTT	CASSLVRDGEQPQHF
TRBV7-3	TRBD1	many	TRBJ2-7	TGTGCCAGCAGCTTTACGACAGGGGGCGAGCAGTACTTC	CASSFTTGGEQYF
TRBV30	TRBD2	-	TRBJ2-7	TGTGCCTGGAGTTTAGCGGGAGAGTCCGAGCAGTACTTC	CAWSLAGESEQYF